Sequencing of this T cell receptor (beta chain) was carried out in a study of shared clonotypes between healthy human individuals. Study-wide context: Per donor, three plates held CD4 naive cells, three held CD4 memory, two held CD8 naive and one held CD8 memory. Study outcomes and limitations: Against clonotypes common to all four donors, non-shared ones had lower generation probabilities. Sampling covered blood only; tissue repertoires likely differ.

Naive CD8 cells lacked CD45RO, underwent positive selection for CCR7 and left out terminally differentiated effector memory CD45RA+ cells. The CDR3 extends over 15 amino acids. Trimming removed 6 bases at V and 4 bases at J, with 16 bases between. Germline loops: CDR1 MDHEN, CDR2 SYDVKM. Across several immunoSEQ plates, the genomic DNA of each subset was split evenly. Using immunoSEQ multiplex PCR, the repertoire was profiled, and TCRdb retains in-frame clones only, with some absent. Among about 700,000 clones, about 91% were seen once, and the ten largest hold approximately 24%. Comment on this clone: The antigen is not known.

The gene calls are TRBV28 and TRBJ2-1, with D hard to call. The sequenced material came from naive CD8+ T cells sorted from blood. This sequence originates from a man aged 25-40 years in good health. The CDR3 DNA reads TGTGCCAGCAGCCCCCGGCTTAACAAATACAATGAGCAGTTCTTC. This gives the protein CASSPRLNKYNEQFF.